These T cell receptor beta chains were read from a single sample in a study of blood T cell repertoires in COVID-19. The table came from immunoSEQ multiplex PCR; TCRdb's copy has only in-frame clones and leaves some out. Altogether around 260,000 clones are present, 65% to 90% being singletons, with the ten largest covering 13%. What was sequenced was peripheral blood. Source of these receptors: a human donor in a cohort sampled during active COVID-19. CDR3s include the opening cysteine and the closing phenylalanine or tryptophan.

v_call: TRBV7-8
cdr3_aa: CASSLVGGTGNEQFF

v_call: TRBV1
cdr3_aa: CTSSPPRPPRDSGELFF

v_call: TRBV6-6
cdr3_aa: CASSVGQMNTEAFF

v_call: TRBV6-1
cdr3_aa: CASSARDSLGDYGYTF

v_call: TRBV5-3
cdr3_aa: CARSCSPQHF

v_call: TRBV7-9
cdr3_aa: CASSLLQLMNTEAFF

v_call: TRBV19
cdr3_aa: CASRGVAVSTDTQYF

v_call: TRBV7-9
cdr3_aa: CASSYTETEAFF

v_call: TRBV11-2
cdr3_aa: CASSSTDRNTEAFF

v_call: TRBV7-9
cdr3_aa: CASTKDLRGSYNEQFF

v_call: TRBV28
cdr3_aa: CASSGNRNEEYF

v_call: TRBV5-1
cdr3_aa: CASSPGQGGNQPQHF

v_call: TRBV28
cdr3_aa: CASRIPGGGYTF

v_call: TRBV6-5
cdr3_aa: CASNIWGLQETQYF

v_call: TRBV4-1
cdr3_aa: CASSQGPTGAANYGYTF

v_call: TRBV5-4
cdr3_aa: CASSLGPGGVMGGELFF